These T cell receptor beta chains were read from a single sample in a study of shared clonotypes between healthy human individuals. Data came from immunoSEQ multiplex PCR; TCRdb stores just in-frame clones and leaves some out. The table includes just over 2,000,000 clones, approximately 95% detected once. Sequencing was done on a sample of naive CD8+ T cells sorted from blood. Receptors were obtained from a man between 18 and 29 years old in good health. The CDR3 runs from the conserved cysteine through the conserved F or W. The order of the fields is V gene, clone size, D gene, J gene, CDR3 DNA, CDR3 protein. D genes are given only for firm matches. Expanded clones get a size class; other rows say once, few or many, or leave the size out.

TRBV9	NA	TRBD1	TRBJ2-3	TGTGCCAGCAGCGCGACAGGGGATACGCAGTATTTT	CASSATGDTQYF
TRBV7-9	NA	NA	TRBJ1-4	TGTGCCAGCAGTCGCGATGCAAATGAAAAACTGTTTTTT	CASSRDANEKLFF
TRBV30	NA	NA	TRBJ2-3	TGTGCCTGGAGTGTATTGAACACAGATACGCAGTATTTT	CAWSVLNTDTQYF
TRBV2	NA	TRBD1	TRBJ2-7	TGTGCCAGCAGTGAGGTACCCGGGACAGGGTCGGGCGAGCAGTACTTC	CASSEVPGTGSGEQYF
TRBV4-1	once	TRBD1	TRBJ2-6	TGCGCCGGGACAGGGGGCTCTGGGGCCAACGTCCTGACTTTC	CAGTGGSGANVLTF
TRBV14	NA	NA	TRBJ1-6	TGTGCCAGCAGCCCCTTCGGGAATTCACCCCTCCACTTT	CASSPFGNSPLHF
TRBV5-6	NA	NA	TRBJ2-6	TGTGCCAGCAGCAGTGGGACTTCATGGGCTGGGGCCAACGTCCTGACTTTC	CASSSGTSWAGANVLTF
TRBV5-6	NA	NA	TRBJ2-5	TGTGCCAGCAGCTGGGCGGGTAAGGAAGACGGTGGGACCCAGTACTTC	CASSWAGKEDGGTQYF
TRBV27	NA	TRBD1	TRBJ1-2	TGTGCCAGCAGTTACACCGGGACAGGAATCTATGGCTACACCTTC	CASSYTGTGIYGYTF
TRBV7-2	NA	NA	TRBJ2-7	TGTGCCAGCAGCTTACGGCTCGTTAGCTCCTACGAGCAGTACTTC	CASSLRLVSSYEQYF
TRBV29-1	NA	NA	TRBJ1-2	TGCAGCGTTGAAGATGGTCGCTACACCTTC	CSVEDGRYTF
TRBV30	NA	NA	TRBJ2-2	TGTGCCTGGAGTGTAACAACGAACACCGGGGAGCTGTTTTTT	CAWSVTTNTGELFF
TRBV27	NA	TRBD1	TRBJ1-5	TGTGCCAGCAGTTCTGCGCCGGGGACAGGGGGCCATCAGCCCCAGCATTTT	CASSSAPGTGGHQPQHF
TRBV7-9	NA	TRBD1	TRBJ1-4	TGTGCCAGCAGCTTAACGGCCGCGACAGGGGACGGGGTCATTTTT	CASSLTAATGDGVIF
TRBV7-8	NA	TRBD2	TRBJ2-5	TGTGCCAGCAGCTTAGTGTTTCTACCTGTACTAGCGGGGCACGAGACCCAGTACTTC	CASSLVFLPVLAGHETQYF
TRBV18	once	NA	TRBJ2-3	TGTGCCAGCTCACCATTTAAACAGGGTACAGATACGCAGTATTTT	CASSPFKQGTDTQYF
TRBV6-1	NA	NA	TRBJ2-3	TGTGCCAGCAGTGTCTTAGCGGAGACTAGCACAGATACGCAGTATTTT	CASSVLAETSTDTQYF
TRBV6-5	NA	NA	TRBJ2-7	TGTGCCAGCAGCCCATCGCTCGGGGACGAGCAGTACTTC	CASSPSLGDEQYF
TRBV28	NA	NA	TRBJ1-4	TGTGCCAGCAGTTCTAGCCCCGGGATAAGGGCTAATGAAAAACTGTTTTTT	CASSSSPGIRANEKLFF
TRBV28	NA	TRBD2	TRBJ2-5	TGTGCCAGCAGTACTCGGACTAGCGGCGTCACTGAGTACTTC	CASSTRTSGVTEYF
TRBV19	NA	NA	TRBJ2-2	TGTGCCAGTTGGACAGCGAACACCGGGGAGCTGTTTTTT	CASWTANTGELFF
TRBV7-3	NA	NA	TRBJ2-3	TGTGCCAGCAGCACCGAGCCAGGGACCACAGATACGCAGTATTTT	CASSTEPGTTDTQYF
TRBV9	NA	TRBD1	TRBJ1-4	TGTGCCAGCAGCGTAGGGGAAGGGACAGCAGAATTTAATGAAAAACTGTTTTTT	CASSVGEGTAEFNEKLFF
TRBV5-4	NA	NA	TRBJ2-1	TGTGCCAGCAGTACGGGGGAAGAGCAGTTCTTC	CASSTGEEQFF
TRBV2	once	NA	TRBJ1-1	TGTTGCCAGCATCAGGAAAACTCTGAAGCTTTCTTT	CCQHQENSEAFF
TRBV6-6	NA	NA	TRBJ1-4	TGTGCCAGCATCAATGGCGGGTCAATTGAAAAACTGTTTTTT	CASINGGSIEKLFF
TRBV30	NA	NA	TRBJ1-4	TGTGCCTGGAGCTCCCTGGGTGCAACTAATGAAAAACTGTTTTTT	CAWSSLGATNEKLFF
TRBV4-1	NA	NA	TRBJ1-5	TGCGCCAGCAGCCAAGAGTGGGGGTTGAGCAATCAGCCCCAGCATTTT	CASSQEWGLSNQPQHF
TRBV4-1	NA	NA	TRBJ1-1	TGCGCCAGCAGCCTAAAACTCGACCCCGGGACTAGGAGCACTGAAGCTTTCTTT	CASSLKLDPGTRSTEAFF
TRBV18	NA	NA	TRBJ2-1	TGTGCCAGCTCAGAAGTGACAGTTGACAATGAGCAGTTCTTC	CASSEVTVDNEQFF
TRBV7-9	NA	TRBD1	TRBJ2-7	TGTGCCAGCAGCTTCCAGGACAGGGGGCTCCCCTACGAGCAGTACTTC	CASSFQDRGLPYEQYF
TRBV7-9	NA	NA	TRBJ1-2	TGTGCCAGCAGCTCAGGCGTATATGGCTACACCTTC	CASSSGVYGYTF
TRBV27	once	NA	TRBJ2-1	TGTGCCAGTCGGGAGTTAGGCAATGAGCAGTTCTTC	CASRELGNEQFF
TRBV4-1	NA	NA	TRBJ2-1	TGCGCCAGCAGTCTACGGGGGACCTACAATGAGCAGTTCTTC	CASSLRGTYNEQFF
TRBV7-3	NA	NA	TRBJ2-1	TGTGCCAGCAGCTTAGACGGAAACTACAATGAGCAGTTCTTC	CASSLDGNYNEQFF
TRBV4-1	NA	TRBD1	TRBJ1-1	TGCGCCAGCAGCCAAGGGATATTGACAGGGAGGAACACTGAAGCTTTCTTT	CASSQGILTGRNTEAFF
TRBV7-8	NA	TRBD2	TRBJ2-5	TGTGCCAGCAGCTTTTCTTATGGTGGACTAGCGGAAGAGACCCAGTACTTC	CASSFSYGGLAEETQYF
TRBV19	once	NA	TRBJ1-5	TGTGCCAGTAGGATCAGGGATTGGGATAGCAATCAGCCCCAGCATTTT	CASRIRDWDSNQPQHF
TRBV23-1	NA	NA	TRBJ2-7	TGCGCCAGCAGTCGGACGGAGGAGCAGTACTTC	CASSRTEEQYF
TRBV13	few	NA	TRBJ1-2	TGTGCCAGCAGCTTAGTAAGCGGGGGCAATGGCTACACCTTC	CASSLVSGGNGYTF
TRBV7-8	NA	NA	TRBJ2-7	TGTGCCAGCAGCTTAGTGCCCCCCCCGCAGGCCAGCTCCTACGAGCAGTACTTC	CASSLVPPPQASSYEQYF
TRBV11-2	NA	NA	TRBJ1-5	TGTGCCAGCAGCTTACATAGGGGTTTTCAGGCAGATCAGCCCCAGCATTTT	CASSLHRGFQADQPQHF
TRBV10-3	NA	NA	TRBJ1-2	TGTGCCATCAGTGACAGGTTGCCCTATGGCTACACCTTC	CAISDRLPYGYTF
TRBV7-9	NA	NA	TRBJ2-3	TGTGCCAGCAGATGGGGGGCCCCAAGCACAGATACGCAGTATTTT	CASRWGAPSTDTQYF
TRBV9	once	NA	TRBJ2-2	TGTGCCAGCAGCGTAGAAGGGGGACCCCTCACCGGGGAGCTGTTTTTT	CASSVEGGPLTGELFF
TRBV13	once	TRBD1	TRBJ1-3	TGTGCCAGCAGCTTACAGGGGGTTGGTAGAAACACCATATATTTT	CASSLQGVGRNTIYF
TRBV10-2	NA	TRBD1	TRBJ2-7	TGCGCCAGCAGTGGGAAGGACAGGGGGTTTTTTGAGTACTTC	CASSGKDRGFFEYF
TRBV9	NA	NA	TRBJ2-2	TGTGCCAGCAGCGTAGGCGGTGGTATCGGGGAGCTGTTTTTT	CASSVGGGIGELFF
TRBV7-9	NA	TRBD1	TRBJ1-4	TGTGCCAGCAGCTGGACAGGGGGCTCAACTAATGAAAAACTGTTTTTT	CASSWTGGSTNEKLFF
TRBV27	NA	NA	TRBJ2-7	TGTGCCAGCCATCCGACAGGCTCCTACGAGCAGTACTTC	CASHPTGSYEQYF
TRBV5-1	NA	NA	TRBJ1-3	TGCGCCAGCAGCTTGGCCCCAGTCTCTGGAAACACCATATATTTT	CASSLAPVSGNTIYF
TRBV9	NA	NA	TRBJ2-7	TGTGCCAGCAGCCCAGGCAGGACCTCCTACGAGCAGTACTTC	CASSPGRTSYEQYF
TRBV4-3	NA	TRBD2	TRBJ2-1	TGCGCCAGCAGCCAAGATCCTAGCGGCCATTACAATGAGCAGTTCTTC	CASSQDPSGHYNEQFF